The 31 T cell receptor beta chains reported below all come from one sample, sequenced in a study of PD-1 blockade in classical Hodgkin lymphoma. Profiled with immunoSEQ multiplex PCR; TCRdb holds only in-frame clones, not every one. The sample consists of approximately 20,000 clones, 89% of them appearing once. Time point indicated: newly diagnosed, previously untreated cHL patient sample. Negative magnetic selection isolated CD4+ T cells from thawed PBMCs. Sequenced input: CD4+ T cells from blood. These receptor sequences come from a human donor with classical Hodgkin lymphoma.

J is TRBJ1-2 and V is TRBV29-1, with a tentative D call TRBD1 (6 bases). Germline values: CDR1 SQVTM, CDR2 ANQGSEA. The ends were cut back, 6 bases at V and 6 bases at J, with 11 bases in the middle. There are 11 residues in the CDR3. CDR3 bases: TGCAGCGTGAGACAGGTGGATGGCTACACCTTC. Its translation: CSVRQVDGYTF.

V is TRBV27 and J is TRBJ1-5; D gene ambiguous. CDR3 length: 15 residues. CDR1 and CDR2 from the germline V gene are MNHEY and SMNVEV (reference sequence). Trimming removed 5 bases at V and 6 bases at J, with 17 bases between. CDR3 bases: TGTGCCAGCAGTCAGTGGCCCGCTCCGGGTCAGCCCCAGCATTTT. Protein sequence: CASSQWPAPGQPQHF.

The rearrangement links TRBV9 to TRBJ2-7; D unresolved. Trimming removed 3 bases from V and 2 bases from J, with 12 bases in between. Germline values: CDR1 SGDLS, CDR2 YYNGEE. This CDR3 is 14 amino acids long. This CDR3 reads CASSADLGPYEQYF. CDR3 DNA: TGTGCCAGCAGCGCAGATTTAGGCCCCTACGAGCAGTACTTC. The full variable domain, rest sourced from reference TRBV9 and TRBJ2-7, is DSGVTQTPKHLITATGQRVTLRCSPRSGDLSVYWYQQSLDQGLQFLIQYYNGEERAKGNILERFSAQQFPDLHSELNLSSLELGDSALYFCASSADLGPYEQYFGPGTRLTVT.

The chain combines TRBV19 with TRBJ2-5; D possibly corresponds to TRBD1 (5 bases). Germline CDR1 and CDR2: LNHDA and SQIVND (reference sequence). This CDR3 has 11 amino acids. The V and J ends lost 8 bases and 6 bases respectively, with 10 bases between them. CDR3 bases: TGTGCCAGTGGGCCAGGGAAGACCCAGTACTTC. It is translated as CASGPGKTQYF.

The chain combines TRBV2 with TRBJ2-7; 8 bases map to TRBD1. The CDR3 is 14 residues long. CDR1 and CDR2 (germline): SNHLY, FYNNEI. V was pared by 6 bases and J by 5 bases, with 9 bases of the junction left unmatched. In DNA, the CDR3 is TGTGCCAGCAGCCTCGACAGGGGCCTTGACGAGCAGTACTTC. Encoded protein: CASSLDRGLDEQYF. Using reference TRBV2 and TRBJ2-7 for the parts outside the CDR3, the full variable domain is EPEVTQTPSHQVTQMGQEVILRCVPISNHLYFYWYRQILGQKVEFLVSFYNNEISEKSEIFDDQFSVERPDGSNFTLKIRSTKLEDSAMYFCASSLDRGLDEQYFGPGTRLTVT.

This chain uses TRBV4-1 with TRBJ1-2; 7 nucleotides match TRBD1. Trimming removed 3 bases from V and 3 bases from J; junction bases left unmatched: 16. Germline V gives CDR1 MGHRA, CDR2 YSYEKL. CDR3 size: 18 residues. The CDR3 here is CASSQRTLGTVTYYGYTF. The DNA of the CDR3 is TGCGCCAGCAGCCAGAGGACCCTCGGGACAGTGACTTACTATGGCTACACCTTC.

The genes are TRBV19 and TRBJ1-5; D call uncertain. CDR1 LNHDA and CDR2 SQIVND come from the germline V gene (reference sequence). CDR3 size: 15 residues. Between the trimmed V and J ends, which lost 4 bases and 4 bases, there was a span of 14 bases. CDR3 amino acids: CASSKESGTNQPQHF. The CDR3 DNA follows: TGTGCCAGTAGTAAGGAATCGGGAACGAATCAGCCCCAGCATTTT.

This clone has only a few counts. The chain employs TRBV7-9 and TRBJ1-5, with D possibly matching TRBD1 (6 bases). Trimming took 5 bases from V and 2 from J, leaving 19 bases between them. The germline CDR1 and CDR2 sequences are SEHNR and FQNEAQ (reference sequence). The CDR3 is 17 amino acids. The CDR3 region is CASSRYGAGDRNQPQHF. CDR3 coding DNA: TGTGCCAGCAGCCGATATGGTGCAGGGGATCGCAATCAGCCCCAGCATTTT.

J is TRBJ2-1 and V is TRBV11-3, with D possibly being TRBD1 or TRBD2 (5 bases each). This CDR3 comprises 16 residues. Germline-derived CDR1 and CDR2 are SGHNT and YENEEA. Trimming shortened V by 0 bases and J by 9 bases, and 18 bases separated the two germline ends. CDR3 DNA sequence: TGTGCCAGCAGCTTAGATCTGGGGCCGCGTGGGAGTGAGCAGTTCTTC. Its protein product is CASSLDLGPRGSEQFF.

The chain carries TRBV6-5 and TRBJ2-7; 11 nucleotides line up with TRBD2. This CDR3 is 15 amino acids long. Germline loops: CDR1 MNHEY, CDR2 SVGAGI. The J segment lost 5 bases and the V segment lost 2 bases, leaving 5 bases of the junction unmatched. CDR3 nucleotide sequence: TGTGCCAGCAGTTACGCGCTAGCGGGAGGCAACGAGCAGTACTTC. This encodes CASSYALAGGNEQYF.

The chain uses TRBV18 and TRBJ2-7; 11 positions match TRBD2. This CDR3 is 15 amino acids long. J was trimmed by 7 bases and V by 3 bases; bases with no gene match: 8. Per the germline V gene, CDR1 is KGHSH and CDR2 is LQKENI. CDR3: CASSPTSGRAGEQYF. CDR3 nucleotide sequence: TGTGCCAGCTCACCCACTAGCGGGAGAGCGGGAGAGCAGTACTTC.

As DNA, the CDR3 is TGTGCCATCCGCAATGGACAGCGAGGGTTCTACACCGGGGAGCTGTTTTTT. Translation gives CAIRNGQRGFYTGELFF. The V gene is TRBV10-3, the J gene TRBJ2-2; a weak D match, TRBD1 (6 bases). CDR3 length: 17 residues. V shed 8 bases and J shed 3 bases, with 22 bases lying between them. Per germline, CDR1 ENHRY and CDR2 SYGVKD.

The J gene is TRBJ1-5, the V gene TRBV27; 8 bases map to TRBD1. Germline V CDR1 and CDR2: MNHEY, SMNVEV (reference sequence). The CDR3 has 13 residues. J lost 7 bases, V lost 9 bases, and 8 bases had no gene match. This CDR3 is CASADRGRQPQHF. CDR3 coding DNA: TGTGCCAGTGCCGACAGGGGCCGCCAGCCCCAGCATTTT.

The rearrangement joins TRBV6-6 to TRBJ2-7; D is perhaps TRBD1 or TRBD2 (5 bases each). Germline loops: CDR1 MNHNY, CDR2 SVGAGI (reference sequence). The CDR3 loop spans 15 amino acids. V was clipped by 3 bases and J by 2 bases, with 14 bases between them. Here the CDR3 reads CASSYSSGLTYEQYF. The CDR3, as DNA: TGTGCCAGCAGTTATTCCTCGGGGCTGACCTACGAGCAGTACTTC.

This clone was seen only once. This sequence joins TRBV7-2 and TRBJ1-6; weak D call: TRBD1 (5 bases). The CDR3 sequence is 16 residues long. Between the trimmed V and J ends, which lost 4 bases and 9 bases, there was a span of 19 bases. Germline lookup yields CDR1 SGHTA and CDR2 FQGNSA. Here the CDR3 DNA reads TGTGCCAGCAGCTCCAGTGGGGCAGAATGGGCTTCACCCCTCCACTTT. This gives the protein CASSSSGAEWASPLHF.

V gene TRBV19 combines with J gene TRBJ1-1; 7 bases align to TRBD1. Per the germline V gene, CDR1 is LNHDA and CDR2 is SQIVND (reference sequence). The CDR3 runs to 14 residues. The V and J ends lost 3 bases and 5 bases, in that order; junction bases with no gene match: 6. The DNA of the CDR3 is TGTGCCAGTAGTATGGAGGGGGCCCGGACTGAAGCTTTCTTT. This sequence encodes CASSMEGARTEAFF.

The rearrangement uses TRBV7-2 and TRBJ1-2, with D unresolved. V lost 1 base to trimming and J lost 3 bases, with 9 bases between them. Per the germline V gene, CDR1 is SGHTA and CDR2 is FQGNSA. CDR3 size: 14 residues. The CDR3 protein is CASSLEKSDYGYTF. DNA for the CDR3: TGTGCCAGCAGCTTAGAGAAGTCTGACTATGGCTACACCTTC. The variable domain in full, completed from reference TRBV7-2 and TRBJ1-2, reads GAGVSQSPSNKVTEKGKDVELRCDPISGHTALYWYRQSLGQGLEFLIYFQGNSAPDKSGLPSDRFSAERTGGSVSTLTIQRTQQEDSAVYLCASSLEKSDYGYTFGSGTRLTVV.

The rearrangement joins TRBV6-4 to TRBJ2-7; perhaps D is TRBD1 or TRBD2 (5 bases each). Trimming left V 5 bases short and J 5 bases short, with 19 bases between. Germline V gives CDR1 MRHNA, CDR2 SNTAGT. The CDR3 runs to 15 residues. CDR3 nucleotides: TGTGCCAGCAGTTCCACCGGACGGGGCGAGAACGAGCAGTACTTC. It translates to CASSSTGRGENEQYF.

The chain combines TRBV7-2 with TRBJ2-5; D is ambiguous. V dropped 4 bases and J dropped 2 bases, with 14 bases sitting between them. Germline V gene lookup returns CDR1 SGHTA and CDR2 FQGNSA. This CDR3 is built from 15 residues. The CDR3 sequence is CASSSILGRQETQYF. DNA of the CDR3: TGTGCCAGCAGCTCGATTCTCGGGCGTCAAGAGACCCAGTACTTC.

This chain connects TRBV7-9 to TRBJ1-2; 9 bases agree with TRBD1. V lost 5 bases to trimming and J lost 6 bases; unmatched junction nucleotides: 4. Germline CDR1 reads SEHNR; CDR2 reads FQNEAQ (reference sequence). The CDR3 consists of 13 residues. The CDR3 bases are TGTGCCAGCAGCCCCACAGGGGGCGATGGCTACACCTTC. It codes for CASSPTGGDGYTF.

The V and J genes are TRBV18 and TRBJ1-1, with D possibly matching TRBD1 (6 bases). Germline loops: CDR1 KGHSH, CDR2 LQKENI. Trimming pared 2 bases from V and 6 bases from J, leaving 22 bases between. The CDR3 has 17 residues. The CDR3 protein is CASSPGGAWRGVAEAFF. The CDR3, as DNA: TGTGCCAGCTCACCAGGCGGGGCCTGGAGGGGGGTCGCTGAAGCTTTCTTT. Using reference TRBV18 and TRBJ1-1 for the parts outside the CDR3, the full variable domain is NAGVMQNPRHLVRRRGQEARLRCSPMKGHSHVYWYRQLPEEGLKFMVYLQKENIIDESGMPKERFSAEFPKEGPSILRIQQVVRGDSAAYFCASSPGGAWRGVAEAFFGQGTRLTVV.

This chain connects TRBV11-3 to TRBJ2-1; D perhaps matches TRBD1 (6 bases). Per the germline V gene, CDR1 is SGHNT and CDR2 is YENEEA. The CDR3 contains 14 residues. V was cut by 5 bases and J by 7 bases, with 15 bases left in between. CDR3 nucleotide sequence: TGTGCCAGCAGCGTTTCCGGGACAACTAATGAGCAGTTCTTC. It yields the protein CASSVSGTTNEQFF. Based on the CDR3 plus reference TRBV11-3 and TRBJ2-1, the full variable domain is EAGVVQSPRYKIIEKKQPVAFWCNPISGHNTLYWYLQNLGQGPELLIRYENEEAVDDSQLPKDRFSAERLKGVDSTLKIQPAELGDSAVYLCASSVSGTTNEQFFGPGTRLTVL.

This clone was detected once. This chain connects TRBV6-5 to TRBJ1-1; D not resolved. Germline assignment: CDR1 MNHEY and CDR2 SVGAGI. V lost 5 bases and J lost 0, with 10 bases in between. The CDR3 runs 14 residues. CDR3 amino acids: CASSPTGVNTEAFF. In nucleotides, the CDR3 is TGTGCCAGCAGTCCGACCGGGGTGAACACTGAAGCTTTCTTT.

The rearrangement uses TRBV28 and TRBJ1-5; 8 bases are shared with TRBD1. The V gene end was trimmed by 3 bases and the J gene end by 4 bases; junction bases not matched to a gene: 8. This CDR3 has 16 amino acids. From germline, CDR1 is MDHEN and CDR2 SYDVKM. In DNA form, the CDR3 reads TGTGCCAGCAGTTTCCCTCGACAGGGGAGAAATCAGCCCCAGCATTTT. It encodes CASSFPRQGRNQPQHF.

The chain combines TRBV9 with TRBJ2-7; 8 bases map to TRBD2. Per germline, CDR1 SGDLS and CDR2 YYNGEE. V lost 4 bases, J lost 3 bases, and 6 bases stayed unmatched. The CDR3 extends over 14 amino acids. CDR3 bases: TGTGCCAGCAGCCTCTCCGGGACTAGCTACGAGCAGTACTTC. This codes for CASSLSGTSYEQYF.

The chain carries TRBV7-9 and TRBJ2-5, with 9 nucleotides matching TRBD1. V lost 1 base to trimming and J lost 1 base; unmatched junction nucleotides: 7. Germline values: CDR1 SEHNR, CDR2 FQNEAQ (reference sequence). The CDR3 spans 17 residues. CDR3 amino acids: CASSLVGDRGIQETQYF. The CDR3 DNA reads TGTGCCAGCAGCTTAGTGGGAGACAGGGGGATCCAAGAGACCCAGTACTTC.

The chain uses TRBV27 and TRBJ1-2; 8 bases map to TRBD1. The germline V gene has CDR1 MNHEY and CDR2 SMNVEV (reference sequence). V was clipped by 7 bases and J by 3 bases; unmatched bases: 4. The CDR3 has 13 residues. The CDR3 here is CASKTTGDYGYTF. The CDR3 DNA is TGTGCCAGCAAGACGACAGGGGACTATGGCTACACCTTC.

The V call is TRBV5-1, the J call TRBJ2-5; 8 nucleotides agree with TRBD1. The V segment lost 5 bases and the J segment 2 bases; nucleotides outside the gene matches: 8. Germline-derived CDR1 and CDR2 are SGHRS and YFSETQ. The length of the CDR3 is 15 residues. The CDR3 region has the DNA TGCGCCAGCAGACCGAAGACAGGGGTTCAAGAGACCCAGTACTTC. This codes for CASRPKTGVQETQYF.

The chain has TRBV2 and TRBJ1-3, with D hard to call. Germline V gene lookup returns CDR1 SNHLY and CDR2 FYNNEI. Trimming took 7 bases from V and 7 from J, leaving 14 bases between them. The CDR3 contains 13 residues. The CDR3 is CASKARSDNTIYF. Written as DNA, the CDR3 is TGTGCCAGCAAGGCCAGGAGTGATAACACCATATATTTT. Using reference TRBV2 and TRBJ1-3 for the parts outside the CDR3, the full variable domain is EPEVTQTPSHQVTQMGQEVILRCVPISNHLYFYWYRQILGQKVEFLVSFYNNEISEKSEIFDDQFSVERPDGSNFTLKIRSTKLEDSAMYFCASKARSDNTIYFGEGSWLTVV.

The chain combines TRBV4-1 with TRBJ1-5; 7 positions match TRBD1. V trimming: 1 base; J trimming: 6 bases; junction bases outside the gene matches: 6. CDR1 MGHRA and CDR2 YSYEKL come from the germline V gene. CDR3 length: 15 amino acids. The CDR3 loop reads CASSQGGQGGQPQHF. CDR3 nucleotides: TGCGCCAGCAGCCAAGGGGGGCAGGGGGGTCAGCCCCAGCATTTT.

The count of this clone is one. This chain connects TRBV6-1 to TRBJ2-7; TRBD1 agrees at 9 bases. CDR1 is MNHNS and CDR2 is SASEGT in the germline V gene. This CDR3 is built from 14 residues. Trimming took 0 bases from V and 4 from J; bases not matched to a gene: 1. The CDR3 loop is CASSEAGTGYEQYF. CDR3 nucleotide sequence: TGTGCCAGCAGTGAAGCGGGGACAGGGTACGAGCAGTACTTC.